The rows below give T cell receptor beta chains drawn from one sample of a study of T cell repertoires and HLA-DP antigens. For these TCRs, the target antigens are not known. TCRdb's table, derived via immunoSEQ multiplex PCR, lists solely in-frame clones and lacks some. Of approximately 110,000 clones in the sample, almost 95% were seen once. Input material: CD4+ T cells from PBMCs. Every receptor here comes from a young woman in good health and CMV-seronegative. Each CDR3 is given with its conserved first and last residue. D genes are given only for firm matches.

D: NA; J: TRBJ1-6; V: TRBV11-2; length: 17; CDR3: CASSLSFQAFREGPLHF; DNA: TGTGCCAGCAGCTTAAGTTTCCAGGCCTTCCGGGAGGGACCCCTCCACTTT
D: NA; J: TRBJ2-5; V: TRBV6-6; length: 14; CDR3: CASSPHDKIETQYF; DNA: TGTGCCAGCAGCCCTCACGACAAAATCGAGACCCAGTACTTC
D: NA; J: TRBJ2-2; V: TRBV5-1; length: 17; CDR3: CASSPLADPTNTGELFF; DNA: TGCGCCAGCAGCCCTCTTGCGGACCCCACGAACACCGGGGAGCTGTTTTTT
D: NA; J: TRBJ2-2; V: TRBV21-1; length: 18; CDR3: CASSNLNVDGQSPGELFF; DNA: TGTGCCAGCAGCAATCTGAATGTCGATGGACAGAGTCCCGGGGAGCTGTTTTTT
D: NA; J: TRBJ1-4; V: TRBV5-4; length: 15; CDR3: CASSATASLNEKLFF; DNA: TGTGCCAGCAGCGCGACAGCCTCCCTTAATGAAAAACTGTTTTTT
D: TRBD1; J: TRBJ2-3; V: TRBV19; length: 15; CDR3: CASNTGGYGTDTQYF; DNA: TGTGCCAGTAACACAGGGGGCTATGGGACAGATACGCAGTATTTT
D: TRBD1; J: TRBJ1-4; V: TRBV5-3; length: 15; CDR3: CARRKTGGTSEKLFF; DNA: TGTGCCAGAAGGAAAACAGGGGGGACCAGTGAAAAACTGTTTTTT
D: TRBD2; J: TRBJ2-1; V: TRBV2; length: 15; CDR3: CASSGRGLAGVEQFF; DNA: TGTGCCAGCAGTGGTCGGGGACTAGCGGGAGTGGAGCAGTTCTTC
D: TRBD2; J: TRBJ2-7; V: TRBV7-2; length: 16; CDR3: CASSYGLAGESYEQYF; DNA: TGTGCCAGCAGCTACGGTCTAGCGGGAGAGTCCTACGAGCAGTACTTC
D: TRBD1; J: TRBJ2-3; V: TRBV7-9; length: 17; CDR3: CASSLVLGQVSTDTQYF; DNA: TGTGCCAGCAGCTTAGTATTGGGACAGGTTAGCACAGATACGCAGTATTTT
D: TRBD2; J: TRBJ2-1; V: TRBV30; length: 14; CDR3: CAWKRTSRRNEQFF; DNA: TGTGCCTGGAAGAGGACTAGTCGGCGCAATGAGCAGTTCTTC
D: NA; J: TRBJ2-3; V: TRBV28; length: 16; CDR3: CASGIGPPGVTDTQYF; DNA: TGTGCCAGCGGAATTGGCCCCCCGGGAGTTACAGATACGCAGTATTTT
D: NA; J: TRBJ2-7; V: TRBV6-5; length: 13; CDR3: CASSSDRLYEQYF; DNA: TGTGCCAGCAGTTCTGACCGTCTCTACGAGCAGTACTTC
D: NA; J: TRBJ2-3; V: TRBV6-5; length: 12; CDR3: CASRRASDTQYF; DNA: TGTGCCAGCAGGCGGGCGTCAGATACGCAGTATTTT
D: NA; J: TRBJ2-7; V: TRBV7-8; length: 16; CDR3: CASSPEGGGGSYEQYF; DNA: TGTGCCAGCAGTCCAGAGGGGGGAGGGGGCTCCTACGAGCAGTACTTC
D: NA; J: TRBJ1-2; V: TRBV28; length: 14; CDR3: CASSFSPANYGYTF; DNA: TGTGCCAGCAGTTTCTCTCCAGCTAACTATGGCTACACCTTC
D: NA; J: TRBJ1-5; V: TRBV2; length: 16; CDR3: CASSESTGFGNQPQHF; DNA: TGTGCCAGCAGTGAGTCAACAGGGTTTGGCAATCAGCCCCAGCATTTT